These T cell receptor beta chains were read from a single sample in a study of shared clonotypes between healthy human individuals. Using immunoSEQ multiplex PCR, the repertoire was profiled, and TCRdb retains in-frame clones only, with some absent. This table has roughly 2.5 million clones, approximately 90% appearing once. Input material: naive CD4+ T cells sorted from blood. Every receptor here comes from a man younger than 35 in good health. The CDR3 runs from the conserved cysteine through the conserved F or W. Each record gives: D gene, V gene, J gene, clone size, CDR3 protein, CDR3 DNA. The D gene is left open where the match is weak. Size is stated for part of the rows, as once, few or many counts, or as a class when the clone is expanded.

NA	TRBV5-5	TRBJ1-6	NA	CASSSQGWNSPLHF	TGTGCCAGCAGCTCCCAGGGTTGGAATTCACCCCTCCACTTT
NA	TRBV5-1	TRBJ1-2	NA	CASSLGRTGDGYTF	TGCGCCAGCAGCCTGGGACGGACTGGGGATGGCTACACCTTC
NA	TRBV6-5	TRBJ2-7	NA	CASSSDRAGNEQYF	TGTGCCAGCAGTTCCGACAGGGCGGGAAACGAGCAGTACTTC
TRBD1	TRBV7-9	TRBJ1-2	once	CASSLGQLKNYGYTF	TGTGCCAGCAGCCTGGGACAGCTAAAGAACTATGGCTACACCTTC
TRBD1	TRBV18	TRBJ1-6	NA	CASSPDRDSYNSPLHF	TGTGCCAGCTCACCGGACAGGGACTCCTATAATTCACCCCTCCACTTT
TRBD2	TRBV5-1	TRBJ2-5	NA	CASRYPGGSETQYF	TGCGCCAGCAGGTACCCAGGCGGGAGTGAGACCCAGTACTTC
NA	TRBV6-1	TRBJ2-1	NA	CASSEGGNEQFF	TGTGCCAGCAGTGAAGGTGGCAATGAGCAGTTCTTC
NA	TRBV5-6	TRBJ1-1	NA	CASSFRTENTEAFF	TGTGCCAGCAGCTTCAGGACAGAGAACACTGAAGCTTTCTTT
NA	TRBV10-3	TRBJ2-2	NA	CAISATMDTGELFF	TGTGCCATCAGTGCAACGATGGACACCGGGGAGCTGTTTTTT
TRBD2	TRBV7-2	TRBJ2-3	NA	CASSLPPGGSDTQYF	TGTGCCAGCAGCTTACCCCCCGGGGGGTCAGATACGCAGTATTTT
NA	TRBV2	TRBJ2-2	NA	CASSEAGGTGELFF	TGTGCCAGCAGTGAAGCCGGAGGAACCGGGGAGCTGTTTTTT
TRBD2	TRBV5-1	TRBJ2-7	NA	CASSLGLAGVNYEQYF	TGCGCCAGCAGCTTGGGACTAGCGGGAGTAAACTACGAGCAGTACTTC
TRBD2	TRBV10-3	TRBJ2-4	NA	CAISPRGGGSDIQYF	TGTGCCATCAGCCCGAGGGGCGGGGGGTCGGACATTCAGTACTTC
NA	TRBV7-9	TRBJ2-7	NA	CASSARGLTYEQYF	TGTGCCAGCAGCGCCCGGGGGTTAACCTACGAGCAGTACTTC
TRBD2	TRBV10-3	TRBJ2-3	NA	CASSTSGPPQYTQYF	TGTGCCAGCAGCACTAGCGGGCCGCCCCAGTATACGCAGTATTTT
NA	TRBV4-3	TRBJ2-7	once	CASSHHVFGGDNHEQYF	TGCGCCAGCAGCCACCACGTTTTCGGGGGAGACAACCACGAGCAGTACTTC
TRBD1	TRBV18	TRBJ2-5	NA	CASSPTGVGETQYF	TGTGCCAGCTCACCAACAGGGGTCGGGGAGACCCAGTACTTC